This T cell receptor beta chain was observed in a study of cytomegalovirus exposure and HLA in healthy donors. The PCR ran on 60 Vbeta and 13 Jbeta primers. Clones were read by immunoSEQ multiplex PCR, and TCRdb kept only the in-frame ones, dropping some. This table has about 180,000 clones, approximately 81% appearing once. In germline, CDR1 is SGHDT, CDR2 YYEEEE. The CDR3 runs to 14 residues. Concerning this clone itself: No antigen is known for it. The junction does not match germline at one end; this may be a read error.

Those who donated were healthy bone marrow donors. General observations from the study: TCR beta V- and J-gene trimming was later associated with a missense DCLRE1C variant. Among TCR beta chains, those listed as cytomegalovirus-associated numbered over 150.

Sequencing input: PBMCs. The sequence was obtained from a male donor in good health and CMV-seronegative. J is TRBJ1-2 and V is TRBV5-6, with a possible D match to TRBD1 (5 bases). The CDR3: CASSLERGSGGYPF. The CDR3 region has the DNA TGTGCCAGCAGCTTGGAAAGGGGATCGGGCGGCTACCCCTTC.